This T cell receptor (beta chain) comes out of a study of cytomegalovirus exposure and HLA in healthy donors. Study-level findings and limits: High sensitivity and specificity were reportedly achieved when the classifier diagnosed cytomegalovirus status. Upon later analysis, TCR association rates were observed to vary by HLA locus, being highest for DRB1 and lowest for HLA-C.

This clone came up once. Its target is unknown. The CDR3 contains 16 residues. Germline V gene lookup returns CDR1 MDHEN and CDR2 SYDVKM. Trimming at V came to 6 bases and at J to 4 bases, leaving 13 bases not matched to a gene. The PCR had 60 Vbeta and 13 Jbeta primers. TCRdb's table, derived via immunoSEQ multiplex PCR, lists solely in-frame clones and lacks some. The top ten clones hold around 8.6% of a sample with 250,000 or so clones, around 81% of them seen once. The specimen was PBMCs. V and J are TRBV28 and TRBJ1-1; 8 bases are shared with TRBD1. The receptor comes from a woman aged 55-70 years in good health and CMV-seropositive. The CDR3 here is CASSLPGQGGGTEAFF. The CDR3 bases are TGTGCCAGCAGCCTCCCCGGACAGGGAGGGGGCACTGAAGCTTTCTTT.